The clone carrying this TCR beta chain has more than one count but fewer than ten. V dropped 1 base and J dropped 0 bases, with 9 bases sitting between them. The CDR3 runs to 15 residues. Looked up from germline, CDR1 is LNHNV and CDR2 is YYDKDF (reference sequence). The table came from immunoSEQ multiplex PCR; TCRdb's copy has only in-frame clones and leaves some out. The sample includes about 3,000 clones, 52% of them seen just once. The data were obtained in a study of tumor-infiltrating lymphocytes in localized non-small cell lung cancer. The chain combines TRBV15 with TRBJ1-1; D possibly corresponds to TRBD1 (5 bases). What was sequenced was uninvolved lung tissue not adjacent to the tumor. This clonotype originated in a human donor with non-small cell lung cancer. CDR3 sequence reads: CATSRGGVMNTEAFF. The CDR3 bases are TGTGCCACCAGCAGAGGGGGGGTAATGAACACTGAAGCTTTCTTT.